Sequencing of this T cell receptor (beta chain) was carried out in a study of blood T cell repertoires in COVID-19. Study overall: T cells, B-cell-depleted T cells, or PBMCs supplied cDNA or gDNA.

Enrollees, about 18 to 95 years old, lived in around 23 US areas. Membership in each cohort depended on participant-reported clinical history. The CDR3 runs 15 residues. The germline V gene encodes CDR1 SGDLS and CDR2 YYNGEE. Trimming removed 0 bases from V and 5 bases from J, with 14 bases in between. Authors' analysis steps: From reference gene primer amplification, estimates of nucleated cell counts were derived. The method was immunoSEQ multiplex PCR; TCRdb's version includes in-frame clones alone and lacks a portion of them. For V, J and clone size, that table is used; D and trimming come from the DNA. The table records hundreds of thousands of clones, around four fifths of them present only once.

The chain employs TRBV9 and TRBJ1-1; no clear D. This sequence was found in a woman in her forties or fifties who had been exposed to COVID-19. Sequencing used PBMCs or T cells enriched from blood (not recorded which). In DNA, the CDR3 is TGTGCCAGCAGCGTAGTAGAGGCGGGAAGGACTGAAGCTTTCTTT. This sequence encodes CASSVVEAGRTEAFF.